This TCR beta chain was captured by sequencing in a study of cytomegalovirus exposure and HLA in healthy donors. PCR was performed using 60 Vbeta and 13 Jbeta primers. TCRdb's copy holds only in-frame clones and misses some; the assay was immunoSEQ multiplex PCR. The sample lists 150,000 to 200,000 clones; about 80% were seen once. The CDR3 length is 14 residues. Germline V gene data show CDR1 as SQVTM and CDR2 as ANQGSEA. The trim removed 3 bases at V and 4 bases at J, leaving 4 bases unmatched. This clone was seen a few times. The clonotype was recovered from a man between 50 and 59 years old in good health and CMV-seropositive. The chain combines TRBV29-1 with TRBJ2-5, with 11 bases lining up with TRBD1. The sequencing sample was made of PBMCs. The CDR3 DNA reads TGCAGCGTTGAGGGACAGGGGGTTCGAGAGACCCAGTACTTC. Translation: CSVEGQGVRETQYF.